This T cell receptor beta chain was observed in a study of response to subunit inactivated influenza vaccine. TCRdb fed the RT-PCR reads into MiXCR, producing one record per CDR3 protein. The sample has 280,000 or so distinct CDR3 sequences; just over 20% are singletons. With regard to this clonotype: Its antigen is not identified.

Regarding the study as a whole: Each seasonal flu vaccination may recruit only limited new T cells, authors suggested.

This TCR was recovered from a man aged 50-75 years who received an inactivated influenza vaccine. The starting material was PBMCs from blood, obtained 21 months after vaccination.

Here the CDR3 DNA reads TGCAGTGCGCAGGGCCGGACAGGGGAGATTTCCACTGAAGCTTTCTTT. It codes for CSAQGRTGEISTEAFF. The genes are TRBV20-1 and TRBJ1-1; TRBD1 aligns across 9 bases. This CDR3 is 16 amino acids long. From germline, CDR1 is DFQATT and CDR2 SNEGSKA (reference sequence). V dropped 6 bases and J dropped 4; count of bases not matched to a gene: 15.